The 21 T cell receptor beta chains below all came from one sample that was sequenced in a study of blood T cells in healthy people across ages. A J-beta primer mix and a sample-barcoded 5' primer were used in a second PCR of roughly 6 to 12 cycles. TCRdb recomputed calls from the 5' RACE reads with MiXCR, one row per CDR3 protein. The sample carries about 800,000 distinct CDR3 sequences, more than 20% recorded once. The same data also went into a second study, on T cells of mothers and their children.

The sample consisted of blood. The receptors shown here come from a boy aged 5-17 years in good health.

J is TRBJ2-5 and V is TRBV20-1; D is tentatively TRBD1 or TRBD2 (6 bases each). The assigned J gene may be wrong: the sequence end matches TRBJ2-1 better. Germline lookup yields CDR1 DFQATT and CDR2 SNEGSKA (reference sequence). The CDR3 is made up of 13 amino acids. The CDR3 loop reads CSARVGGDNEQFF. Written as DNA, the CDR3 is TGCAGTGCTCGTGTGGGGGGCGACAATGAGCAGTTCTTC.

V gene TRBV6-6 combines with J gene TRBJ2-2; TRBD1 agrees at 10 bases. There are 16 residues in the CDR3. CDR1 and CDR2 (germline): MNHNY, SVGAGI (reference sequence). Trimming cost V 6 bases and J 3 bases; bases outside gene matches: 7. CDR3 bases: TGTGCCAGCAGCCCGACAGGGGGCGAATACACCGGGGAGCTGTTTTTT. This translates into CASSPTGGEYTGELFF.

The CDR3 sequence is CASGTLGNEKLFF. The DNA of the CDR3 is TGTGCCAGCGGCACCCTTGGTAATGAAAAACTGTTTTTT. The chain links TRBV27 to TRBJ1-4; D is undetermined. The V end was cut by 8 bases, the J end by 4 bases, with 11 bases between. This CDR3 comprises 13 residues. From germline, CDR1 is MNHEY and CDR2 SMNVEV (reference sequence).

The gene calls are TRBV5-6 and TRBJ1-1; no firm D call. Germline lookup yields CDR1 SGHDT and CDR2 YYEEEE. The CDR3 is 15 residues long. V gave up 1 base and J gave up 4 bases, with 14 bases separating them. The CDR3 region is CASSLFRTITTEAFF. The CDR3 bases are TGTGCCAGCAGCTTGTTTCGGACCATCACCACTGAAGCTTTCTTT.

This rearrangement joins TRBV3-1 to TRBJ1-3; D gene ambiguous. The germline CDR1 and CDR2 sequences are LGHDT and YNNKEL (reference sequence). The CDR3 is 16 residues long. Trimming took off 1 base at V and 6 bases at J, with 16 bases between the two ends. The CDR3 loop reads CASSQAAKGWENTIYF. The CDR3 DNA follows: TGTGCCAGCAGCCAAGCAGCTAAAGGCTGGGAAAACACCATATATTTT.

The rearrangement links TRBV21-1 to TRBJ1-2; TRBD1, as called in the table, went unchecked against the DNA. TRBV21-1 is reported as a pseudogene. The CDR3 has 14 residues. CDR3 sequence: CASSPGHSYYGYAF. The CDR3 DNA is TGTGCCAGCAGCCCGGGACATTCTTACTATGGCTACGCCTTC.

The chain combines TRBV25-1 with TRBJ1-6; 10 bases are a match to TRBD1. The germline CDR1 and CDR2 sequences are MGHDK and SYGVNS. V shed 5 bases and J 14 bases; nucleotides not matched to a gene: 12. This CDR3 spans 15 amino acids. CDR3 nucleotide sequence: TGTGCCAGCAGTTACGCCGGGACAGGGGTTAAGTCCCTCCACTTT. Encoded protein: CASSYAGTGVKSLHF.

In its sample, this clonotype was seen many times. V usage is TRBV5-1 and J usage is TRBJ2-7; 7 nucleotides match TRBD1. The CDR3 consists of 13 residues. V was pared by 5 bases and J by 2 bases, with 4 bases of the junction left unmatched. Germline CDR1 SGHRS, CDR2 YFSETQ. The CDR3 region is CASRVQGAYEQYF. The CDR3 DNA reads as TGCGCCAGCAGAGTCCAGGGGGCCTACGAGCAGTACTTC.

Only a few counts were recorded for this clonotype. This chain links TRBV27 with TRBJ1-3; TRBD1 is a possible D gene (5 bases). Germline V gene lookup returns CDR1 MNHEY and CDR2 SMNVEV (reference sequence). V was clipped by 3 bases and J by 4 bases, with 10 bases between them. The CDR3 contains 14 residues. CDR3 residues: CASSFQGSGNTIYF. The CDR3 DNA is TGTGCCAGCAGTTTCCAGGGCTCCGGAAACACCATATATTTT.

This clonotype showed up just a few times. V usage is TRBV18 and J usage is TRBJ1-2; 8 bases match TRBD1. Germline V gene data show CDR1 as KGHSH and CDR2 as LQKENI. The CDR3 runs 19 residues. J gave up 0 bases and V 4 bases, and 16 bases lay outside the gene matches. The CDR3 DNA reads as TGTGCCAGCTCACTCGGCCTTCCGGGACAGGTAGACGCTAACTATGGCTACACCTTC. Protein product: CASSLGLPGQVDANYGYTF. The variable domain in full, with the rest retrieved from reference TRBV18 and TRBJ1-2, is NAGVMQNPRHLVRRRGQEARLRCSPMKGHSHVYWYRQLPEEGLKFMVYLQKENIIDESGMPKERFSAEFPKEGPSILRIQQVVRGDSAAYFCASSLGLPGQVDANYGYTFGSGTRLTVV.

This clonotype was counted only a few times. As DNA, the CDR3 is TGTGCCAGCAGATTTCTCGGGACAGGGAGTTCACCCCTCCACTTT. This codes for CASRFLGTGSSPLHF. This rearrangement joins TRBV6-2 or TRBV6-3 to TRBJ1-6; TRBD1 matches at 9 bases. V lost 6 bases and J lost 9; bases outside the gene matches: 9. The CDR3 is made up of 15 amino acids. Germline V lookup: CDR1 MNHEY, CDR2 SVGEGT.

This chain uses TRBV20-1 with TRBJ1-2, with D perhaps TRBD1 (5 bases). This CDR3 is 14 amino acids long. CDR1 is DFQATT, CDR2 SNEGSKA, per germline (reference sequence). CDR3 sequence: CRALRQTANYGYTF. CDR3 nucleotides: TGCAGAGCTCTCAGACAGACAGCTAACTATGGCTACACCTTC.

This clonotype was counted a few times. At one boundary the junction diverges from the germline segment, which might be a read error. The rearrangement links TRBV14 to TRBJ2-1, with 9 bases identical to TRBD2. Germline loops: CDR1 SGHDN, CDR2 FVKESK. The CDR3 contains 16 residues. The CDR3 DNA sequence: TGTGCCAGCAGCCCTAAGGAGCGGGGGGTTCGCAATGAGCGGTTCTTC. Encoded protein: CASSPKERGVRNERFF.

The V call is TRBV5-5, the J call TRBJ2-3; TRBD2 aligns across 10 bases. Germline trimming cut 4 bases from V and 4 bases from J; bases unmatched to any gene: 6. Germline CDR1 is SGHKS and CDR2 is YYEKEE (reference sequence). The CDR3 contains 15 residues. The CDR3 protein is CASSRLAGGADTQYF. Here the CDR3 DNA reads TGTGCCAGCAGCCGCTTAGCGGGAGGCGCAGATACGCAGTATTTT.

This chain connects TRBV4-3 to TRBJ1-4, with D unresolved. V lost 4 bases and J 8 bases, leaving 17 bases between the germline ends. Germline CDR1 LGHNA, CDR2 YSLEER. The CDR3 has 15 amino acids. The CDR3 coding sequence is TGCGCCAGCAGCCCGAGCCCGGGAAGGGAGGAAAAACTGTTTTTT. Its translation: CASSPSPGREEKLFF.

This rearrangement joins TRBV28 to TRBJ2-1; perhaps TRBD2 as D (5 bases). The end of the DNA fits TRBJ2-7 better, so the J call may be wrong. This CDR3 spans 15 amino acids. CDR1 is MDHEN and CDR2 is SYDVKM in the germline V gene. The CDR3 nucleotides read TGTGCCAGCAGCCCGGACTGGAGTCTTTCCTACGAGCAGTACTTC. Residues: CASSPDWSLSYEQYF.

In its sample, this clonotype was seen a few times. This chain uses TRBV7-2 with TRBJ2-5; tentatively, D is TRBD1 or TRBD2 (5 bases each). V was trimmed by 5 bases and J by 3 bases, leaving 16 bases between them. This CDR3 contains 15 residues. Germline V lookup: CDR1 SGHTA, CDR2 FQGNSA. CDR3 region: CASSPRPGPEETQYF. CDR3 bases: TGTGCCAGCAGCCCCCGCCCGGGGCCGGAAGAGACCCAGTACTTC.

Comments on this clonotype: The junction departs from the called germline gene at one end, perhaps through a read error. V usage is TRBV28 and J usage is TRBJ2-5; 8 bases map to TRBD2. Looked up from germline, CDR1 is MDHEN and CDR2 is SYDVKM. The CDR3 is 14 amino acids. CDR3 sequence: CAGSSGRARETQYF. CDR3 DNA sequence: TGTGCCGGCAGTTCCGGGAGGGCCAGGGAGACCCAGTACTTC.

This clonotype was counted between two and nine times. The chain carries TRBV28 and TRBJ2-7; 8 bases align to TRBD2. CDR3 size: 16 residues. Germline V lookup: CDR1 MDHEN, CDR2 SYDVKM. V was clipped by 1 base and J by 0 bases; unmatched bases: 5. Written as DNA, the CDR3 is TGTGCCAGCAGTTTATTCGGCGGGAGGAGCTCCTACGAGCAGTACTTC. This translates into CASSLFGGRSSYEQYF.

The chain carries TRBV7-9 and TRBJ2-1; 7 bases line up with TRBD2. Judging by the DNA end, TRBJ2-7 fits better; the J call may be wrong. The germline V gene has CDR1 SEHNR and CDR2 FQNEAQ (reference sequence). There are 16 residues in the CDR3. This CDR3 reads CASSLKVGGGDYEQYF. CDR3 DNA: TGTGCCAGCAGCTTAAAGGTTGGTGGGGGGGACTACGAGCAGTACTTC.

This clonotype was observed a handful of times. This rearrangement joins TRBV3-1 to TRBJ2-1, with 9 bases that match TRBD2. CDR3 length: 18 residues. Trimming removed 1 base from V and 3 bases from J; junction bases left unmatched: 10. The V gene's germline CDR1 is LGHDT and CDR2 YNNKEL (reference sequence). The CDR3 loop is CASSQALRLAGLYNEQFF. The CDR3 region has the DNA TGTGCCAGCAGCCAAGCCCTCCGGCTAGCGGGGCTCTACAATGAGCAGTTCTTC.